This TCR beta chain originates from a study of blood T cell repertoires in COVID-19. Sequencing used immunoSEQ multiplex PCR; TCRdb keeps in-frame clones, though not all of them. The sample includes roughly 160,000 clones, roughly 83% of them seen just once. CDR1 is KGHSY and CDR2 is FQNENV in the germline V gene. The CDR3 runs to 13 residues. J gave up 2 bases and V 3 bases, and 1 base lay outside the gene matches. This rearrangement joins TRBV16 to TRBJ2-7; 7 bases agree with TRBD1. The sequence came from a woman aged 55-69 years who had recovered from COVID-19. The sample consisted of PBMCs or T cells enriched from blood (not recorded which). The DNA of the CDR3 is TGTGCCAGCAGCCAGGGACAGACCTACGAGCAGTACTTC. Translated, it gives CASSQGQTYEQYF.